This TCR beta chain was captured in a study of tissue T cells after allogeneic stem cell transplantation. General study results and limits: Only a limited share of tissue TCRs appeared in blood or spleen. The patient cohort was small and clinically heterogeneous, with limited sampling depth.

TCRbeta CDR3 was sequenced at survey depth with template counts. Some clones are missing from TCRdb's copy, which holds only in-frame ones; the method was immunoSEQ multiplex PCR. The table lists about 48,000 clones, 73% of them singletons. In this sample, this clone turned up a few times. The antigen remains undetermined. Gene names refer to mouse genes. This sequence originates from a pool of C57BL/6 mice in good health. Sequenced: sorted cells pooled from one or two spleens.

CDR3 DNA, as far as it was read: TGTGCCAGCTCTCCCGGTCCCCAGGGGGGCACCCAGTAC. Translating gives CASSPGPQGGTQY. Given in full, the CDR3 is CASSPGPQGGTQYF. V usage is TRBV12-2 and J usage is TRBJ2-5, with D possibly being TRBD1 (7 bases). The sequenced fragment ends 1 residue before the CDR3 boundary, so the rest is inferred from the germline J gene. This CDR3 spans 14 amino acids. Trimming cost V 2 bases and J 8 bases, with 16 bases left between them. CDR1 and CDR2 from the germline V gene are SGHLS and HYDKME. The whole variable domain, filled in from reference TRBV12-2 and TRBJ2-5, reads NSGVVQSPRYIIKGKGERSILKCIPISGHLSVAWYQQTQGQELKFFIQHYDKMERDKGNLPSRFSVQQFDDYHSEMNMSALELEDSAVYFCASSPGPQGGTQYFGPGTRLLVL.